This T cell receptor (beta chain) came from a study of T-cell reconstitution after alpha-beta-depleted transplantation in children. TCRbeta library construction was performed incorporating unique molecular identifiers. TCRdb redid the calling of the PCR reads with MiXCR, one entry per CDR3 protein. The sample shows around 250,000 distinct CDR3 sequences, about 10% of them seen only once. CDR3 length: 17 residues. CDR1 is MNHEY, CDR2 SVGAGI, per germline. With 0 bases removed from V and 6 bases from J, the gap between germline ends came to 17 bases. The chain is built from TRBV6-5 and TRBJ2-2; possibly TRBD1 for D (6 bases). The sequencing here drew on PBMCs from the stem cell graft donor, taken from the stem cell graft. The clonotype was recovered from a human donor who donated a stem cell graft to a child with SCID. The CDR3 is CASSYSMGAALAGELFF. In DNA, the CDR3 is TGTGCCAGCAGTTACTCGATGGGGGCGGCTCTCGCCGGGGAGCTGTTTTTT.